A selection of T cell receptor beta chains follows, all from one sample in a study of shared T cell receptors in the human thymus. The method was immunoSEQ multiplex PCR; TCRdb's version includes in-frame clones alone and lacks a portion of them. The sample consists of more than 550,000 clones, 80% to 90% of them appearing once. These same records also appear under a second study, on human thymus T cells.

The sample consisted of thymocytes. Receptors originate from a girl under two years old with a congenital heart defect. Each CDR3 is given with its conserved first and last residue. The D gene is left open where the match is weak. Not all rows give a size; the values are once, few, many and, for expanded clones, a class.

d_call j_call clone_size v_call cdr3_nt cdr3_aa
- TRBJ2-1 - TRBV7-9 TGTGCCAGCAGCCTCGGGCGGGGTTACAATGAGCAGTTCTTC CASSLGRGYNEQFF
- TRBJ2-6 - TRBV18 TGTGCCAGCTCCACAATAGACATGTCTGGGGCCAACGTCCTGACTTTC CASSTIDMSGANVLTF
- TRBJ2-5 - TRBV7-6 TGTGCCAGCAGCCAGCCGGACAAAGAGCAAGAGACCCAGTACTTC CASSQPDKEQETQYF
TRBD1 TRBJ1-1 once TRBV7-8 TGTGCCAGCAACCTTAGGGACAGGGGAACTGAAGCTTTCTTT CASNLRDRGTEAFF
TRBD1 TRBJ2-7 - TRBV7-8 TGTGCCAGCAGGGGGGGACAGGGGAGGTACGAGCAGTACTTC CASRGGQGRYEQYF
- TRBJ1-3 - TRBV15 TGTGCCACCAGCAGCAGGGATAAGGGGTGGTCTGGAAACACCATATATTTT CATSSRDKGWSGNTIYF
TRBD1 TRBJ1-6 - TRBV5-5 TGTGCCAGCAGCTTGGTCGGGAGGGGGCGGATTAATTCACCCCTCCACTTT CASSLVGRGRINSPLHF
TRBD1 TRBJ1-2 - TRBV11-2 TGTGCCAGCAGCTATACAGGGGCCCGATATGGCTACACCTTC CASSYTGARYGYTF
TRBD2 TRBJ2-1 - TRBV19 TGTGCCAGTAGTCCAGGACTAGCCCCTAAGGGTGAGCAGTTCTTC CASSPGLAPKGEQFF
- TRBJ1-5 - TRBV11-2 TGTGCCAGCAGCTTCGGGGGGGGGTCGATCAATCAGCCCCAGCATTTT CASSFGGGSINQPQHF
- TRBJ2-2 - TRBV6-5 TGTGCCAGCAGTTTCCTATACACCGGGGAGCTGTTTTTT CASSFLYTGELFF
TRBD2 TRBJ2-7 - TRBV28 TGTGCCAGCAGTCACCGGGGGGGTTACGAGCAGTACTTC CASSHRGGYEQYF
- TRBJ2-1 - TRBV5-1 TGCGCCAGCAGCTTCATCGGGACTCTCGCTTTTTACAATGAGCAGTTCTTC CASSFIGTLAFYNEQFF
TRBD2 TRBJ2-3 - TRBV7-3 TGTGCCAGCAGCTCCCTAGCGGGGAGGAGCACAGATACGCAGTATTTT CASSSLAGRSTDTQYF
TRBD1 TRBJ1-2 - TRBV18 TGTGCCAGCTCACCTCGGGATGGGACAGGGAACTACTATGGCTACACCTTC CASSPRDGTGNYYGYTF
- TRBJ1-3 - TRBV6-1 TGTGCCAGCAGTGAAGAGGCAGGCCTGCCCATATATTTT CASSEEAGLPIYF
- TRBJ2-5 - TRBV7-3 TGTGCCAGCAGCCCCCAGAGTCGGGGAGAGACCCAGTACTTC CASSPQSRGETQYF
- TRBJ1-6 - TRBV18 TGTGCCAGCTCACCGGGATTTACTAGGGGAGGTTCACCCCTCCACTTT CASSPGFTRGGSPLHF
- TRBJ2-7 - TRBV7-2 TGTGCCAGCAGCTCCGACATGTCCTACGAGCAGTACTTC CASSSDMSYEQYF
TRBD1 TRBJ1-2 few TRBV14 TGTGCCAGCAGCCAAGGTTCAGGGGGAAGCTATGGCTACACCTTC CASSQGSGGSYGYTF
TRBD1 TRBJ2-7 - TRBV11-2 TGTGCCAGCAGCTTGCTCATGTTCGCGGGACAGGGAGGCTACGAGCAGTACTTC CASSLLMFAGQGGYEQYF
TRBD1 TRBJ1-2 - TRBV5-1 TGCGCCAGCAGCTTTGAGAGACAGGGGAATGCCCCCTATGGCTACACCTTC CASSFERQGNAPYGYTF
- TRBJ2-1 once TRBV7-9 TGTGCCAGCAGCCCCTTCTATGAGCAGTTCTTC CASSPFYEQFF
- TRBJ2-3 few TRBV15 TGTGCCACCAGCAGAGCAGGGTTTACGGCAGATACGCAGTATTTT CATSRAGFTADTQYF
TRBD2 TRBJ2-1 - TRBV4-1 TGCGCCAGCAGCCGCATGGCCGGGGGGAGCTCCTACAATGAGCAGTTCTTC CASSRMAGGSSYNEQFF
TRBD1 TRBJ2-7 once TRBV2 TGTGCCAGCAAACGGACAGGGGGTTCCCACGAGCAGTACTTC CASKRTGGSHEQYF
- TRBJ2-2 - TRBV19 TGTGCCAGTAGTATAGTGTTTCGAGACAGATCCACCGGGGAGCTGTTTTTT CASSIVFRDRSTGELFF
- TRBJ1-5 - TRBV15 TGTGCCACCAGCGCCGACAGGTATAGCAATCAGCCCCAGCATTTT CATSADRYSNQPQHF